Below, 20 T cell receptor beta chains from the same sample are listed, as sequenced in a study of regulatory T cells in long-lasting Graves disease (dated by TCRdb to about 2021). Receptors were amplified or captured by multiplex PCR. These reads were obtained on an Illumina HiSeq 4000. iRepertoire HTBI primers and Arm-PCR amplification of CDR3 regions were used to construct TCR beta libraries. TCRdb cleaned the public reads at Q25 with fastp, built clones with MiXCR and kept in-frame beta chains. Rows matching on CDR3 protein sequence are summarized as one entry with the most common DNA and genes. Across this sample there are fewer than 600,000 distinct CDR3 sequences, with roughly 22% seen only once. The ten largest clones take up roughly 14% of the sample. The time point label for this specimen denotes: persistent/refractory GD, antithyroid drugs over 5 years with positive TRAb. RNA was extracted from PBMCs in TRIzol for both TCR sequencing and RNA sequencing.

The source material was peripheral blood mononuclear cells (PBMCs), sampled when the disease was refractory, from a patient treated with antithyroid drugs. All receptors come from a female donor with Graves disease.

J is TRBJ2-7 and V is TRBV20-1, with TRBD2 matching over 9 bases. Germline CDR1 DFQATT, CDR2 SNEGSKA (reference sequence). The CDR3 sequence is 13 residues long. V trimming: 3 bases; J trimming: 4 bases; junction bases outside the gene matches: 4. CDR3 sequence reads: CSASVAGAYEQYF. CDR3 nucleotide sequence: TGCAGTGCTAGCGTAGCGGGAGCTTACGAGCAGTACTTC.

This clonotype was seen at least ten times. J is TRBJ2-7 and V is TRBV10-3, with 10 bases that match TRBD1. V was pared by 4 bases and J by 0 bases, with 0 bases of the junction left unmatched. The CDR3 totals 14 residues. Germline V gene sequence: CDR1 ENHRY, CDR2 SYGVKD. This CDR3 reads CAISGTGGSYEQYF. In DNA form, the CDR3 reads TGTGCCATCAGTGGGACAGGGGGCTCCTACGAGCAGTACTTC.

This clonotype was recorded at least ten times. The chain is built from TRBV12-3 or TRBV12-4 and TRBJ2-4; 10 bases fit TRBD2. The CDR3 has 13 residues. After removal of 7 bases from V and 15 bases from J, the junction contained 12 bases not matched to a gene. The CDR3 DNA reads TGTGCCAGCAAACCCCAGCGGGAGGGCCGTCCGTACTTC. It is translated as CASKPQREGRPYF.

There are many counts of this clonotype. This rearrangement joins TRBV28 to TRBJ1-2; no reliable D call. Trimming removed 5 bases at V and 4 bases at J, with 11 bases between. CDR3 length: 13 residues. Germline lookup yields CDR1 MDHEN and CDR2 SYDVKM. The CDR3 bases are TGTGCCAGCAGTATCACCTCAATCTATGGCTACACCTTC. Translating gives CASSITSIYGYTF.

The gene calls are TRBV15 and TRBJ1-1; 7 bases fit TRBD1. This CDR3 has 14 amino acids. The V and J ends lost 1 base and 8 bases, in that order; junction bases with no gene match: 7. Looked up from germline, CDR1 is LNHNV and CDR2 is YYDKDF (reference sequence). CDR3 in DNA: TGTGCCACCAGCAGAGGAGTAGGGGGCGAAGAAGCTTTCTTT. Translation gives CATSRGVGGEEAFF.

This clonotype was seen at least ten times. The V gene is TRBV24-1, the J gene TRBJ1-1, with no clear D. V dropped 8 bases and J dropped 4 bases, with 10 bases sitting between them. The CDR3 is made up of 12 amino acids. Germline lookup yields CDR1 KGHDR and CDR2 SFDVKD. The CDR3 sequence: CATKGSSTEAFF. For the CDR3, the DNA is TGTGCCACCAAGGGTTCGAGCACTGAAGCTTTCTTT.

CDR3 in DNA: TGCAGTGCCCTTAGGACAGGGGGCGCCCTTCAGCCCCAGCATTTT. Its protein is CSALRTGGALQPQHF. V usage is TRBV20-1 and J usage is TRBJ1-5; the match to TRBD1 covers 11 bases. The CDR3 length is 15 residues. Germline loops: CDR1 DFQATT, CDR2 SNEGSKA (reference sequence). V dropped 6 bases and J dropped 6; count of bases not matched to a gene: 10.

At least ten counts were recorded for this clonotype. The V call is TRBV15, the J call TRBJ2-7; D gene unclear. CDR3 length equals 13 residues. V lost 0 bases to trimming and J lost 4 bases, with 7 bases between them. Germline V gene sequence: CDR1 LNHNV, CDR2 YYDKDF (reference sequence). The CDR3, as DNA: TGTGCCACCAGCAGAGATATAGATTACGAGCAGTACTTC. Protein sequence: CATSRDIDYEQYF.

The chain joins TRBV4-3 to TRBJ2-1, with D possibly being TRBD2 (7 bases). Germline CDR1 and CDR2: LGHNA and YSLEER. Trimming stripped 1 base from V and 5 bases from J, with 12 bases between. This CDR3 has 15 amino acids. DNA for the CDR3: TGCGCCAGCAGCCAAGTGGGGGGGGGGCACAATGAGCAGTTCTTC. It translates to CASSQVGGGHNEQFF.

The CDR3 protein is CAGSPGLSYTDTQYF. In DNA, the CDR3 is TGTGCCGGGTCCCCGGGACTATCCTACACAGATACGCAGTATTTT. The J gene is TRBJ2-3, the V gene TRBV30; 7 bases align to TRBD2. Germline values: CDR1 GTSNPN, CDR2 SVGIG (reference sequence). The J segment lost 2 bases and the V segment lost 8 bases, leaving 13 bases of the junction unmatched. CDR3 length equals 15 residues.

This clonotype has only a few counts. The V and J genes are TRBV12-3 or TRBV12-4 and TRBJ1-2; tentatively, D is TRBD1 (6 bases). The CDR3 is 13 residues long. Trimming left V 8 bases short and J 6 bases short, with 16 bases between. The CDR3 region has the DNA TGTGCCAGCGGGGGGCGGGGAGGGGATGGCTACACCTTC. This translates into CASGGRGGDGYTF.

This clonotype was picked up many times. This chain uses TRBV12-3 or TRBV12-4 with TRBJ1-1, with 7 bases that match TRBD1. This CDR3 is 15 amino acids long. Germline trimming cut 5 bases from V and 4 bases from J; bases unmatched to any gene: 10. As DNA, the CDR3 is TGTGCCAGCAGTCCTCACAGGGGAGGCTCCACTGAAGCTTTCTTT. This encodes CASSPHRGGSTEAFF.

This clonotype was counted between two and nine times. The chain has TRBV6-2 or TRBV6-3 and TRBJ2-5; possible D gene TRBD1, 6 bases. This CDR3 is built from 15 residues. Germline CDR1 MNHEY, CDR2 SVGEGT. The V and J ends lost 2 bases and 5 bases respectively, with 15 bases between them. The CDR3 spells CASSYEAGDSETQYF. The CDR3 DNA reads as TGTGCCAGCAGTTACGAGGCAGGGGATAGTGAGACCCAGTACTTC.

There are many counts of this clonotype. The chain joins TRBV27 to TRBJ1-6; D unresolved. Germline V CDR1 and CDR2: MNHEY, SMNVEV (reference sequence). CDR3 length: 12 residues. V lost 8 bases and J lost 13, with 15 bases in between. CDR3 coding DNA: TGTGCCAGCGGGTCAGATGTTTACCCCCTCCACTTT. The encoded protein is CASGSDVYPLHF.

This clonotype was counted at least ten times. The chain's CDR3 is CASMGTGLNTEAFF. The DNA of the CDR3 is TGTGCCAGCATGGGGACAGGGTTGAACACTGAAGCTTTCTTT. This chain uses TRBV2 with TRBJ1-1, with 9 bases matching TRBD1. With V trimmed by 7 bases and J by 0 bases, 3 bases remained unmatched. The CDR3 length is 14 residues. Germline CDR1 and CDR2: SNHLY and FYNNEI. Drawing the rest from reference TRBV2 and TRBJ1-1, the complete variable domain is EPEVTQTPSHQVTQMGQEVILRCVPISNHLYFYWYRQILGQKVEFLVSFYNNEISEKSEIFDDQFSVERPDGSNFTLKIRSTKLEDSAMYFCASMGTGLNTEAFFGQGTRLTVV.

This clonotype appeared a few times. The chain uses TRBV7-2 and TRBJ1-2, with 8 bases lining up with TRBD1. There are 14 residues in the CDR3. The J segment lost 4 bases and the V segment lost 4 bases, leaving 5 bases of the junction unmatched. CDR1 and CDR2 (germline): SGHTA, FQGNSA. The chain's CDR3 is CASSSRGLSYGYTF. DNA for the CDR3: TGTGCCAGCAGCTCCAGGGGGCTCAGCTATGGCTACACCTTC.

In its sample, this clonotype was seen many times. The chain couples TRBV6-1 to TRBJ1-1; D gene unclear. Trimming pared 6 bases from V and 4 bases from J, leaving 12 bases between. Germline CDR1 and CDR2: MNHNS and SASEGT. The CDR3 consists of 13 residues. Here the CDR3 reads CASRVVAITEAFF. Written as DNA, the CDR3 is TGTGCCAGCAGGGTAGTGGCAATCACTGAAGCTTTCTTT.

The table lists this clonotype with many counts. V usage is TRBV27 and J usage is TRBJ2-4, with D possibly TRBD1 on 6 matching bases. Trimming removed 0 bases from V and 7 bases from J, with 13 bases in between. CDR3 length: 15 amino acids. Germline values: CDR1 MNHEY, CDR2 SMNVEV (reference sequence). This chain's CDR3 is CASSLSDRYRNIQYF. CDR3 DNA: TGTGCCAGCAGTTTATCGGACAGATATCGGAACATTCAGTACTTC.

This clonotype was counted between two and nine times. The CDR3 reads CASSNRGVGRRAEAFF. DNA for the CDR3: TGTGCCAGCAGCAACCGTGGTGTGGGGCGGAGGGCTGAAGCTTTCTTT. This sequence joins TRBV7-2 and TRBJ1-1, with a tentative D call TRBD1 (5 bases). Per germline, CDR1 SGHTA and CDR2 FQGNSA. This CDR3 comprises 16 residues. V was shortened by 5 bases and J by 6 bases, with 22 bases between the two germline ends.

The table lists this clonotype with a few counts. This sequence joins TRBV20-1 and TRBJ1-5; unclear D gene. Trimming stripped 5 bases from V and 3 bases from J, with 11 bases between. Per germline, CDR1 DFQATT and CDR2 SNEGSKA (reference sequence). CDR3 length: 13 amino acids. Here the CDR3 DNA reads TGCAGTGCTTCCCCCGGGATCAATCAGCCCCAGCATTTT. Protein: CSASPGINQPQHF.